This T cell receptor beta chain was recovered during a study of T cell responses to AZD1222 COVID-19 vaccine. Profiling relied on immunoSEQ multiplex PCR, and the TCRdb table lists in-frame clones only, not all of them. Of 150,000 to 200,000 clones in the sample, around 94% were seen once. With regard to this clone: Antigen: not known.

Study-wide findings and caveats: Nearly half of spike-specific TCRs reportedly target variant regions that are unmutated in the B.1.351 and B.1.1.7 variants. CD4 TCRs associated with vaccination spanned spike, dominating at 160-218 and 743-854. Among AZD1222 vaccinees, only five to seven were seropositive at baseline.

The CDR3 consists of 16 residues. Trimming cost V 2 bases and J 4 bases; bases outside gene matches: 5. Germline loops: CDR1 LNHDA, CDR2 SQIVND (reference sequence). Source: peripheral blood, taken on day 0 of AZD1222 vaccination. This chain connects TRBV19 to TRBJ2-1, with 10 bases aligning to TRBD2. This sequence originates from an adult in good health. The DNA for the CDR3 is TGTGCCAGTAGTATACTGACTAGCGGGCCTTACAATGAGCAGTTCTTC. This sequence encodes CASSILTSGPYNEQFF.